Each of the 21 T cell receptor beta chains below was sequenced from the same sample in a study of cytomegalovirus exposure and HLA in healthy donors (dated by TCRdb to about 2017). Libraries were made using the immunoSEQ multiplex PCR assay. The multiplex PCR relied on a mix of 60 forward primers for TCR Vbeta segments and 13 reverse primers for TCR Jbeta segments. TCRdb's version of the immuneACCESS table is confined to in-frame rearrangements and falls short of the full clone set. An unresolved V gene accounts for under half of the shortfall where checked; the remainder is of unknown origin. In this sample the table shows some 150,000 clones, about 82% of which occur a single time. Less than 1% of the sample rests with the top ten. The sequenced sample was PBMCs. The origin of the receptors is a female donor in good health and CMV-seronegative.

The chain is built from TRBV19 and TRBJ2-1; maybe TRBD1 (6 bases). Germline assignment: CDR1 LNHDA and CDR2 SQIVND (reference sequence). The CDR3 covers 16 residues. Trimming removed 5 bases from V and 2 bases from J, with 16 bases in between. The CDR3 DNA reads TGTGCCAGTAGTCGCGCAGGGGTTACGACCTACAATGAGCAGTTCTTC. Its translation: CASSRAGVTTYNEQFF.

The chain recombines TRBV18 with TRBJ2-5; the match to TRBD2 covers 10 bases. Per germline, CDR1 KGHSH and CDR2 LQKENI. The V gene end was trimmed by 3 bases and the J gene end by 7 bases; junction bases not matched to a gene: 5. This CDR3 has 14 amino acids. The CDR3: CASSPSAGGGTQYF. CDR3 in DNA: TGTGCCAGCTCACCTTCAGCGGGAGGGGGGACCCAGTACTTC. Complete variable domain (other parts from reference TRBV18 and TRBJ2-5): NAGVMQNPRHLVRRRGQEARLRCSPMKGHSHVYWYRQLPEEGLKFMVYLQKENIIDESGMPKERFSAEFPKEGPSILRIQQVVRGDSAAYFCASSPSAGGGTQYFGPGTRLLVL.

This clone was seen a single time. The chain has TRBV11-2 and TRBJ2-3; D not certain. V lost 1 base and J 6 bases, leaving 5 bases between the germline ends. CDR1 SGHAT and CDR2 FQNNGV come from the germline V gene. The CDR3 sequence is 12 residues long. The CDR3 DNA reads TGTGCCAGCAGCTTAGTCCGGGATACGCAGTATTTT. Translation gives CASSLVRDTQYF.

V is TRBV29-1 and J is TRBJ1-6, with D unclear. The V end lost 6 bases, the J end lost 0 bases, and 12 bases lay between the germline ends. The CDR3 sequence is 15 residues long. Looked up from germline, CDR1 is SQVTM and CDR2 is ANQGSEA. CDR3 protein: CSVVSGSSYNSPLHF. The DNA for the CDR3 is TGCAGCGTAGTCTCTGGTAGCTCCTATAATTCACCCCTCCACTTT.

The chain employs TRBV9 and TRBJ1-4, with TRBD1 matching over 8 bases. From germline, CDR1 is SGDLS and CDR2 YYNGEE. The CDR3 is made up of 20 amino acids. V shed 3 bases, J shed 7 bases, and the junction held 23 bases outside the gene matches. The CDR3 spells CASSGRPSGVTGVGGEKLFF. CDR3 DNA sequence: TGTGCCAGCAGCGGCCGACCTAGCGGAGTGACAGGGGTTGGGGGTGAAAAACTGTTTTTT.

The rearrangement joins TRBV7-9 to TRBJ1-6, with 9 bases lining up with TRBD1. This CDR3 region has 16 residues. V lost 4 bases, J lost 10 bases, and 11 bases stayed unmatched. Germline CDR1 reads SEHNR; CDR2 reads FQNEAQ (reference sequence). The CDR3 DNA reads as TGTGCCAGCAGCTCCTCGGACAGGGGAATTGGCTCACCCCTCCACTTT. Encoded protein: CASSSSDRGIGSPLHF.

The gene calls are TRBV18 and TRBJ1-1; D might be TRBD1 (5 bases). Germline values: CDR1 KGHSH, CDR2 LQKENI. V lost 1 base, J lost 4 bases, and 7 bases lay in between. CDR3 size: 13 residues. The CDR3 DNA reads TGTGCCAGCTCACCACAAGGGGTCACTGAAGCTTTCTTT. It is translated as CASSPQGVTEAFF.

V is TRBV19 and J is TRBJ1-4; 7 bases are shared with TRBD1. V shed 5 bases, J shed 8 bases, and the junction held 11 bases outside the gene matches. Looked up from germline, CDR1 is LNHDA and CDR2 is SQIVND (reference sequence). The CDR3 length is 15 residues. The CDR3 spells CASSEIGTAEEKLFF. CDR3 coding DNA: TGTGCCAGTAGTGAAATCGGGACAGCGGAAGAAAAACTGTTTTTT.

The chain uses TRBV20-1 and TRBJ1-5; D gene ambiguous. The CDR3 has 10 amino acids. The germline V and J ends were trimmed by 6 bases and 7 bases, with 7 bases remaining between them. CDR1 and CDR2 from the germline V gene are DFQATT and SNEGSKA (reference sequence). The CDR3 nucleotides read TGCAGTGCGGGCCCACAGCCCCAGCATTTT. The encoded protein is CSAGPQPQHF.

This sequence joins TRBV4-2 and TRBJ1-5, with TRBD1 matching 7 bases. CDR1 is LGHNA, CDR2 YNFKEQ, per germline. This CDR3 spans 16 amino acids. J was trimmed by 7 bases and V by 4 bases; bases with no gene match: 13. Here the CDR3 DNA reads TGTGCCAGCAGCCCGAGACAGGGCCTCGGTAAGCAGCCCCAGCATTTT. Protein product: CASSPRQGLGKQPQHF.

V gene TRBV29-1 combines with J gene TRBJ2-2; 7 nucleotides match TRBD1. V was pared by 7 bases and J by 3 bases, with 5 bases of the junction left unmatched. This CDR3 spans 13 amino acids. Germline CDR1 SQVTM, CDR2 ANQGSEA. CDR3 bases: TGCAGCGGTCGACAGGGAGACACCGGGGAGCTGTTTTTT. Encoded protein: CSGRQGDTGELFF.

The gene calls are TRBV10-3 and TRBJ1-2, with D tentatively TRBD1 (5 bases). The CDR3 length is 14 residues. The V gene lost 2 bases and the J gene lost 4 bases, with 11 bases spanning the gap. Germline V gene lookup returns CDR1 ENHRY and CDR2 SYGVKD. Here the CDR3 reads CAISEGARGYGYTF. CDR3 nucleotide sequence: TGTGCCATCAGTGAGGGGGCGCGGGGCTATGGCTACACCTTC.

As DNA, the CDR3 is TGTGCTAGTGGTTTGGGGACAGAGGGGGTAGTCCTGACTTTC. This sequence encodes CASGLGTEGVVLTF. The genes are TRBV12-5 and TRBJ2-6, with a tentative D call TRBD1 (6 bases). The CDR3 is 14 amino acids. The germline V and J ends were trimmed by 1 base and 13 bases, with 14 bases remaining between them. Germline CDR1 and CDR2: LGHNT and FRNRAP.

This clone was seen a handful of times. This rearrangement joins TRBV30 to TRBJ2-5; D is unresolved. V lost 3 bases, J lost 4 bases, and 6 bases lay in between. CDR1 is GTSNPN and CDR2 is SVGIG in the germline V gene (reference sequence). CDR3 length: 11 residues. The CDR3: CAWSLRETQYF. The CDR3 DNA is TGTGCCTGGAGCCTTCGAGAGACCCAGTACTTC.

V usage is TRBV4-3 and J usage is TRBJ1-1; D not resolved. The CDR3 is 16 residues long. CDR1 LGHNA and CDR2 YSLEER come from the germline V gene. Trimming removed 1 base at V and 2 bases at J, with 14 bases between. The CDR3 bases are TGCGCCAGCAGCCAAGTGGTGACTAGGACCAACACTGAAGCTTTCTTT. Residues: CASSQVVTRTNTEAFF.

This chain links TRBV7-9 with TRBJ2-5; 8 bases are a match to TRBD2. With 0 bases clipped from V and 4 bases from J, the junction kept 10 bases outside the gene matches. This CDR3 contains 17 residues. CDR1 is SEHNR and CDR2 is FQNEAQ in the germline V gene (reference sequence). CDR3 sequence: CASSLASSGRGRETQYF. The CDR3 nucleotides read TGTGCCAGCAGCTTAGCGAGCAGCGGGAGAGGTAGAGAGACCCAGTACTTC.

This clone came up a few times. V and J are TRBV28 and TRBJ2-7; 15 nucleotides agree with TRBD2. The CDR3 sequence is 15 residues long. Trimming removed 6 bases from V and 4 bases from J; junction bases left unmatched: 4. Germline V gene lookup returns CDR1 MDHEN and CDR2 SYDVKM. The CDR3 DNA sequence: TGTGCCAGCAGCGGGGGGACTAGCGGGAGGTACGAGCAGTACTTC. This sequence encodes CASSGGTSGRYEQYF. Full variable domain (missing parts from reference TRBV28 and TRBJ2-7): DVKVTQSSRYLVKRTGEKVFLECVQDMDHENMFWYRQDPGLGLRLIYFSYDVKMKEKGDIPEGYSVSREKKERFSLILESASTNQTSMYLCASSGGTSGRYEQYFGPGTRLTVT.

The DNA for the CDR3 is TGTGCCAGCAGCTTATCTAGCGGGGGAAGAGGAAATGAGCAGTTCTTC. This sequence encodes CASSLSSGGRGNEQFF. The rearrangement joins TRBV7-3 to TRBJ2-1; 10 bases line up with TRBD2. Trimming took 2 bases from V and 7 from J; bases not matched to a gene: 8. This CDR3 has 16 residues. Germline V gene data show CDR1 as SGHTA and CDR2 as FQGTGA.

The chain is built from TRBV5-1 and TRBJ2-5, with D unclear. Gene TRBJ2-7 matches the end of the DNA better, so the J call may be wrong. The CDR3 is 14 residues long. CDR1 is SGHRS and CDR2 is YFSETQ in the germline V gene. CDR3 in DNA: TGCGCCAGCAAACCTCGCGCCAATTCCTACGAGCAGTACTTC. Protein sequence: CASKPRANSYEQYF.

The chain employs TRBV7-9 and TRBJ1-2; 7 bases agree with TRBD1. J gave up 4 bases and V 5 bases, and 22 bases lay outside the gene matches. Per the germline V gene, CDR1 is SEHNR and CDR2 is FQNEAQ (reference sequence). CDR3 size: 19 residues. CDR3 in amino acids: CASSLLRPSGTAIIYGYTF. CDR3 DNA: TGTGCCAGCAGCCTTCTACGGCCCTCCGGGACAGCTATTATCTATGGCTACACCTTC.

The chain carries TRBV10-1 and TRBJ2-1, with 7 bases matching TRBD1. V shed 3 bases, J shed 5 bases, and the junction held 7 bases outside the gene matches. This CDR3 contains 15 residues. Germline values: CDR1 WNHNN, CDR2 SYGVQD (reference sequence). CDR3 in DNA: TGCGCCAGCAGTGATCGGGACAGAATTCACAATGAGCAGTTCTTC. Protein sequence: CASSDRDRIHNEQFF.